This paragraph covers one TCR beta chain sequence. This entry is derived from a study of shared T cell receptors in the human thymus. V dropped 5 bases and J dropped 2; count of bases not matched to a gene: 10. Germline V gives CDR1 SGHTA, CDR2 FQGNSA. This CDR3 is 16 amino acids long. Here immunoSEQ multiplex PCR was the method, and the copy in TCRdb shows in-frame clones only, minus some. The sample records some 700,000 clones, approximately 90% being singletons. The data were also submitted as part of a second study, on human thymus T cells.

The clonotype was recovered from a boy in the first two years of life with a congenital heart defect. The specimen was thymocytes. The chain uses TRBV7-2 and TRBJ2-7, with 9 bases aligning to TRBD1. CDR3 loop: CASSPIGDRDPYEQYF. The DNA of the CDR3 is TGTGCCAGCAGCCCCATTGGGGACAGGGACCCCTACGAGCAGTACTTC.